Reported below is one T cell receptor (beta chain). What it binds is not known. Sequencing was performed with immunoSEQ multiplex PCR; in TCRdb, only in-frame clones are kept and a portion is missing. Among about 88,000 clones listed, less than 90% were seen once. The entry originates in a study of T cell responses to AZD1222 COVID-19 vaccine. Findings of the study overall: Only 5 or 6 people who got AZD1222 tested seropositive at baseline.

Germline V lookup: CDR1 SGHAT, CDR2 FQNNGV. The CDR3 loop spans 15 amino acids. The V and J ends lost 6 bases and 6 bases, in that order; junction bases with no gene match: 7. This chain connects TRBV11-2 to TRBJ2-1, with 11 bases identical to TRBD2. The receptor was isolated from an adult who received the AZD1222 COVID-19 vaccine. The material sequenced was peripheral blood, taken 28 days after the second AZD1222 dose. CDR3 loop: CASRVAGGPGNEQFF. The CDR3 bases are TGTGCCAGCAGGGTAGCGGGGGGGCCCGGCAATGAGCAGTTCTTC.